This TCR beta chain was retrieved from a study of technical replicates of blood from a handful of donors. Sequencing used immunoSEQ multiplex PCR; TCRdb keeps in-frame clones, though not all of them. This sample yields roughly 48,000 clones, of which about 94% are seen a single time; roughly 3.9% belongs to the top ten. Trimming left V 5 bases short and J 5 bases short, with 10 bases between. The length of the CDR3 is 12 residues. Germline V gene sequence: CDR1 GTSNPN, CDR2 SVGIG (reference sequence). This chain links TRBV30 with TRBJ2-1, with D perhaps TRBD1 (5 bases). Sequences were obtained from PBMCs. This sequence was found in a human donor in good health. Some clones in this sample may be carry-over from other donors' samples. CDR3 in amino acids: CAWVRANNEQFF. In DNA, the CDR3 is TGTGCCTGGGTCAGGGCGAACAATGAGCAGTTCTTC.